This TCR beta chain was sequenced for a study of cytomegalovirus exposure and HLA in healthy donors (TCRdb year 2017). At the level of the whole study: In an earlier analysis of several hundred of the donors, approximately 260 Gb of sequence data and 90 million to 120 million unique TCR beta sequences from about 190 million T cells were reported. High-throughput TCR immunosequencing, statistical association of individual TCRs with disease status, and machine learning were combined to predict cytomegalovirus infection status. About 300 gigabases of sequencing data and 80 million or so unique TCR sequences were included in an early release covering under 650 HLA-typed donors. A later analysis re-analyzed previously published TCR beta repertoires from 550 to 700 donors and added high-resolution HLA genotyping to study TCR occurrence patterns. In a later genetic analysis, genome-wide SNP genotypes for about 65% of the roughly 670 donors were used, and that subset was treated as a discovery cohort. Along with the approximately 600-subject first cohort, a separate validation cohort of approximately 110 different subjects was used. Several DR-DQ haplotypes were treated as single units for association and clustering because of strong linkage in the cohort. In an earlier analysis of roughly 580 of the donors, high-throughput TCR beta sequencing was used to judge whether each TCR beta V gene segment behaved as functional or pseudogenic. HLA typing included class I and class II loci at four-digit resolution. Rather than drawing on any new phenotypic data, the later analysis identified candidate immune exposures from TCR beta sequences and the way those sequences occurred across donors. Every repertoire in the discovery cohort had been generated on one and the same sequencing platform. Donor age, sex, ethnicity and CMV serostatus were compiled alongside the repertoire data. Among about 360 genotyped donors of the cohort, an average of approximately 230,000 unique TCR beta nucleotide sequences were sequenced per donor, around 20% of them non-productive. The study aimed to test whether signatures of past pathogen exposure could be identified by cataloging public T cell receptors. The study used immunosequencing to profile the T cell repertoires of several hundred subjects and linked those repertoires to cytomegalovirus serostatus. Typing coverage varied by locus: roughly 620-640 donors for A, B, C, DRB1 and DQB1; approximately 500 for DQA1; approximately 570 for DPA1; approximately 490 for DPB1. Of the 300 to 500 genotyped donors, 75% to 85% were placed in the genetic ancestry cluster associated with self-reported Caucasian donors.

The cohort consisted of 600 to 700 healthy bone marrow donors. At the time of sampling, all cohort members were nominally healthy, though unrecorded immune exposures were likely present. The donor was CMV seropositive and belonged to the group of a few hundred seropositive cohort members. Every donor gave a peripheral blood sample, and the peripheral blood mononuclear cells from that sample were used for TCR beta sequencing. Genomic DNA extraction from the blood cell samples was performed with the Qiagen DNeasy Blood Extraction Kit. As concerns this clone: No cognate antigen has been identified for it.

Beyond this particular receptor, the publication reports: At a false discovery rate of 0.05, a later analysis linked around 17,000 TCR beta sequences to specific HLA alleles. Because some donors lacked HLA typing at each locus, the association tests relied only on the typed subset. Cytomegalovirus status was reported to be diagnosed by the classifier with high specificity and sensitivity in both the original and validation cohorts. Presence/absence analyses assumed roughly uniform sequencing depth across donors, an assumption that may not hold. Most TCR sequences were seen in very few donors, while some public TCRs were found in many individuals. Immune exposure information for the cohort was limited to CMV serostatus. Compared with the approximately 720-donor mean, donors in an Asian-associated ancestry cluster had fewer N-insertions in productive TCRs, according to a later genetic analysis. In vitro tests confirmed that a few of the cytomegalovirus-associated TCR beta chains recognize cytomegalovirus antigens. Correlated functional status among segregating V segments might reflect linkage disequilibrium, but an unknown experimental factor could not be ruled out. Compared with equally common non-associated chains, HLA-associated TCR beta chains in a later analysis were more clonally expanded and had lower generation probabilities. A later analysis found that TCR association rates varied across HLA loci, with DRB1 alleles showing the most associated TCRs and HLA-C alleles the fewest. Because counts were too low, approximately 18 rarely observed V segments, including chromosome 9 orphons, were excluded from the earlier analysis of 587 of the donors. Most CMV-associated TCR beta chains appeared to be HLA-restricted in a later analysis, and the HLA associations seemed to be driven largely by CMV exposure. A total of 150 to 200 TCR beta chains were listed by the study as associated with cytomegalovirus. A further reported finding was that TCR beta sequences accurately predicted the HLA-A and HLA-B alleles for most subjects in the first cohort. Assigning TCR associations to individual alleles was difficult when HLA alleles, especially DR and DQ, strongly co-occurred. The cohort was sequenced for TCR beta chains only, and without alpha or paired-chain data the features that could be detected were limited. In a later genetic analysis, a missense DCLRE1C variant was associated with V-gene and J-gene trimming of TCR beta chains, and the association was replicated in an independent cohort. The authors suggested that the approach could potentially be extended to other disease states and immunological phenotypes. A group of highly shared sequence variants was considered likely to be a technical artifact of the sequencing pipeline. According to a later analysis, parvovirus B19, influenza, CMV and Epstein-Barr virus appeared linked to several top co-occurrence clusters. Broadly in line with IMGT annotations, most TCR beta V segments showed up in productive rearrangements about 87% or about 30% of the time in an earlier analysis of approximately 600 of the donors.

The library was generated by the immunoSEQ multiplex PCR assay. For the multiplex PCR, a mixture combining 60 forward primers for TCR Vbeta segments and 13 reverse primers for TCR Jbeta segments was used. The CDR3 region of rearranged TCR beta genes was amplified from genomic DNA with a multiplex PCR assay. The amplified TCR beta libraries were sequenced on the Illumina HiSeq System as 87-base-pair reads. The original pipeline was this. A later analysis counted about 80 million unique TCR beta chains across the 500 to 850 repertoires, and roughly 11 million of these chains were shared by at least two donors. To remove PCR and sequencing errors, raw reads were error-corrected and collapsed into unique sequences using a nearest-neighbor algorithm that merged closely related sequences. Alignment of CDR3 sequences to IMGT reference sequences was used to assign V, D and J gene segments. For a sequence to be retained, at least a six-nucleotide match to both a V gene segment and a J gene segment was required. A rearrangement was called productive if the CDR3 had no stop codons and remained in frame with V and J, and every other rearrangement was called non-productive. CDR3 was defined according to IMGT convention as the region running from the second conserved V-encoded cysteine to the conserved J-encoded phenylalanine. Sequences without an unambiguous match to a single V gene segment were excluded from the earlier analysis of a few hundred of the donors. An earlier analysis of a few hundred of the donors classified V segments as functional when productive rearrangements were above 56.7% and as segregating when the standard deviation between donors was above 5%. A statistical classification framework was developed to diagnose cytomegalovirus status using the catalog of TCR beta chain sequences. A later analysis assigned V and J genes by comparing TCR nucleotide sequences with IMGT/GENE-DB human TR gene sequences. Using the TCRdist pipeline, a later analysis assigned CDR3 sequences along with most-parsimonious VDJ recombination scenarios. In a later analysis, each TCR beta chain was defined by its CDR3 amino acid sequence together with its V-gene family, and reads lacking a unique V-gene family were excluded. As a way to deal with suspected cross-contamination and a sequencing artifact, a later analysis dropped under 600 nucleotide sequences that were highly shared and had low generation probability. In a later analysis, a clonal expansion index for each public chain was calculated from normalized within-repertoire ranks of inferred template counts. In a later analysis, generation probabilities were computed with a VDJ recombination model fitted to out-of-frame rearrangements, and the resulting probabilities were checked against IGoR. In a later analysis, hypergeometric tests were used to score TCR-TCR, TCR-HLA and TCR-CMV co-occurrence, with a repertoire-size bias correction applied to TCR pairs. In a later analysis, false discovery rates were estimated by permuting HLA or CMV assignments 20 times. In a later analysis, co-occurring TCRs were grouped using DBSCAN, with TCRdist sequence similarity added in when clustering inside HLA-allele-positive subsets. For co-occurrence clustering, repertoires with fewer than 30,000 or more than 120,000 public chains were excluded, along with roughly 5 repertoires with anomalous nucleotide sharing. TCRdb obtained this table from immuneACCESS and retained in-frame rearrangements with V and J assigned. These tables miss some clones; where compared with another copy, unresolved V genes account for less than half of the shortfall, and the remainder is unexplained. The V and J calls and the clone size are those of that table, but D and trimming were determined from the DNA. In this sample's table one finds tens of thousands of clones. Approximately 12% of the sample is held by the ten biggest clonotypes.

Sequencing used PBMCs. This clonotype was obtained from a woman aged 25-40 years in good health and CMV-seropositive.

The CDR3 has the sequence CASSRDRGPQPQHF. The nucleotide sequence reads TGTGCCAGCAGCCGGGACAGGGGGCCCCAGCCCCAGCATTTT. The rearrangement combines TRBV27 with TRBJ1-5; the central 12 bases match TRBD1. Trimming leaves V shorter by 6 bases and J shorter by 7 bases, with the junction holding 4 bases beyond the gene matches. CDR1 and CDR2 are read off the germline V gene (reference sequence) as MNHEY and SMNVEV. From cysteine to phenylalanine, the CDR3 is 14 amino acids long. The retained sequence is limited to the CDR3, 42 bases, with the frame set at the first base.